One sample yielded the 30 T cell receptor beta chains listed below, sequenced in a study of blood T cell repertoires in COVID-19. Profiling relied on immunoSEQ multiplex PCR, and the TCRdb table lists in-frame clones only, not all of them. The sample includes hundreds of thousands of clones, nearly 90% seen only once; the top ten take 9.5% to 15%. The sequenced material came from peripheral blood. These receptor sequences come from a young woman who had recovered from COVID-19.

The genes are TRBV6-5 and TRBJ2-3; maybe TRBD2 (6 bases). Germline V gives CDR1 MNHEY, CDR2 SVGAGI. V gave up 8 bases and J gave up 6 bases, with 21 bases separating them. The CDR3 consists of 15 residues. The CDR3 is CASGPLAPLGDTQYF. The CDR3 DNA reads TGTGCCAGCGGTCCTCTAGCGCCCTTGGGTGATACGCAGTATTTT.

The chain couples TRBV6-2 or TRBV6-3 to TRBJ2-3; tentative D call: TRBD1 (5 bases). The CDR3 totals 15 residues. Trimming removed 5 bases at V and 0 bases at J, with 12 bases between. Germline CDR1 reads MNHEY; CDR2 reads SVGEGT. This chain's CDR3 is CASSTGGTSTDTQYF. The CDR3 nucleotides are TGTGCCAGCAGTACAGGTGGAACTAGCACAGATACGCAGTATTTT.

This clone showed up just a few times. V usage is TRBV4-1 and J usage is TRBJ2-7; D call uncertain. This CDR3 contains 14 residues. Trimming stripped 3 bases from V and 4 bases from J, with 13 bases between. Looked up from germline, CDR1 is MGHRA and CDR2 is YSYEKL. The CDR3 here is CASSQLGESYEQYF. CDR3 DNA: TGCGCCAGCAGCCAGCTGGGCGAGAGTTACGAGCAGTACTTC.

The chain couples TRBV30 to TRBJ1-5; TRBD1 matches at 7 bases. The CDR3 runs to 16 residues. V lost 1 base to trimming and J lost 3 bases; unmatched junction nucleotides: 9. Germline V gives CDR1 GTSNPN, CDR2 SVGIG (reference sequence). The DNA of the CDR3 is TGTGCCTGGAGTGGGGACAGCCCGCGCCCCAATCAGCCCCAGCATTTT. This sequence encodes CAWSGDSPRPNQPQHF.

This clone was picked up one time. The rearrangement uses TRBV19 and TRBJ2-7; a possible D gene is TRBD1 (6 bases). Looked up from germline, CDR1 is LNHDA and CDR2 is SQIVND (reference sequence). Trimming took off 6 bases at V and 6 bases at J, with 12 bases between the two ends. The CDR3 covers 12 residues. CDR3 sequence reads: CASSSGQSEQYF. In nucleotides, the CDR3 is TGTGCCAGTAGCAGCGGACAGTCCGAGCAGTACTTC.

This clone was counted once. The rearrangement links TRBV3-1 (or the pseudogene TRBV3-2) to TRBJ1-1; maybe TRBD1 (5 bases). Trimming left V 0 bases short and J 1 base short, with 24 bases between. Germline values: CDR1 LGHDT, CDR2 YNNKEL (reference sequence). The CDR3 contains 20 residues. The DNA of the CDR3 is TGTGCCAGCAGCCAAGATAACTTAGGAAGGAGGGGCGTTCCGAACACTGAAGCTTTCTTT. Residues: CASSQDNLGRRGVPNTEAFF.

This chain connects TRBV20-1 to TRBJ1-2; D remains unclear. The CDR3 runs 11 residues. Germline V gene sequence: CDR1 DFQATT, CDR2 SNEGSKA (reference sequence). The V gene lost 7 bases and the J gene lost 8 bases, with 14 bases spanning the gap. The CDR3 region has the DNA TGCAGTGTCCCGCAGGTGGAAGGCTACACCTTC. This codes for CSVPQVEGYTF.

The chain carries TRBV11-2 and TRBJ2-1; D unclear. The CDR3 loop spans 15 amino acids. With 0 bases removed from V and 7 bases from J, the gap between germline ends came to 13 bases. The germline V gene has CDR1 SGHAT and CDR2 FQNNGV. CDR3 loop: CASSLDPRYHNEQFF. The CDR3 DNA reads as TGTGCCAGCAGCTTAGATCCCCGCTACCATAATGAGCAGTTCTTC.

The chain uses TRBV5-6 and TRBJ1-1, with D tentatively TRBD1 (5 bases). Trimming pared 1 base from V and 3 bases from J, leaving 16 bases between. Germline loops: CDR1 SGHDT, CDR2 YYEEEE. The CDR3 runs 16 residues. The CDR3 region has the DNA TGTGCCAGCAGCTTGTCTTCTGGGGGGAGGGACACTGAAGCTTTCTTT. Encoded protein: CASSLSSGGRDTEAFF.

CDR3: CASGEGPQHF. The CDR3 coding sequence is TGTGCCAGCGGCGAGGGGCCCCAGCATTTT. The chain is built from TRBV6-5 and TRBJ1-5, with D hard to call. Germline CDR1 MNHEY, CDR2 SVGAGI. This CDR3 is built from 10 residues. The V end was cut by 8 bases, the J end by 9 bases, with 8 bases between.

The chain employs TRBV7-9 and TRBJ2-7; 7 bases match TRBD1. The germline V gene encodes CDR1 SEHNR and CDR2 FQNEAQ (reference sequence). V lost 5 bases, J lost 1 base, and 5 bases stayed unmatched. This CDR3 region has 14 residues. The CDR3, as DNA: TGTGCCAGCAGCCGACAGGGAGCGTCCTACGAGCAGTACTTC. Protein sequence: CASSRQGASYEQYF.

This clone has only one observation. V gene TRBV28 combines with J gene TRBJ2-1, with 11 bases aligning to TRBD2. V trimming: 5 bases; J trimming: 5 bases; junction bases outside the gene matches: 11. Germline V gene data show CDR1 as MDHEN and CDR2 as SYDVKM. CDR3 size: 17 residues. CDR3 coding DNA: TGTGCCAGCAGTAGACTAGCGGGGAGTCGGGGCAACAATGAGCAGTTCTTC. This translates into CASSRLAGSRGNNEQFF. Supplemented by reference TRBV28 and TRBJ2-1, the full variable domain reads DVKVTQSSRYLVKRTGEKVFLECVQDMDHENMFWYRQDPGLGLRLIYFSYDVKMKEKGDIPEGYSVSREKKERFSLILESASTNQTSMYLCASSRLAGSRGNNEQFFGPGTRLTVL.

The chain links TRBV7-6 to TRBJ1-1; 9 nucleotides agree with TRBD1. Trimming at V came to 6 bases and at J to 3 bases, leaving 8 bases not matched to a gene. Looked up from germline, CDR1 is SGHVS and CDR2 is FNYEAQ. This CDR3 has 15 amino acids. This CDR3 reads CASSPGTGYYTEAFF. The CDR3 coding sequence is TGTGCCAGCAGTCCCGGGACAGGGTATTACACTGAAGCTTTCTTT. Based on the CDR3 plus reference TRBV7-6 and TRBJ1-1, the full variable domain is GAGVSQSPRYKVTKRGQDVALRCDPISGHVSLYWYRQALGQGPEFLTYFNYEAQQDKSGLPNDRFSAERPEGSISTLTIQRTEQRDSAMYRCASSPGTGYYTEAFFGQGTRLTVV.

The chain combines TRBV21-1 with TRBJ2-2; the table calls TRBD1, which could not be checked here. TRBV21-1 is deemed a pseudogene. The CDR3 extends over 22 amino acids. CDR3 in DNA: TGTGCCAGCAGCAAAGCTATTCCTTCCCGGGACAGGGGGAAATTCTTGAGCGGGGAGCTGTTTTTT. Translation gives CASSKAIPSRDRGKFLSGELFF.

This clone was counted between two and nine times. The chain is built from TRBV7-6 and TRBJ2-2; 8 nucleotides match TRBD2. With 2 bases clipped from V and 4 bases from J, the junction kept 3 bases outside the gene matches. CDR3 size: 15 residues. Germline V gene lookup returns CDR1 SGHVS and CDR2 FNYEAQ. CDR3 nucleotide sequence: TGTGCCAGCAGCTTAAGCGGGAGTTTCACCGGGGAGCTGTTTTTT. The encoded protein is CASSLSGSFTGELFF.

This chain uses TRBV6-2 or TRBV6-3 with TRBJ2-1; TRBD1 matches 10 bases. J was trimmed by 4 bases and V by 5 bases; bases with no gene match: 5. The germline CDR1 and CDR2 sequences are MNHEY and SVGEGT. This CDR3 region has 15 residues. The DNA for the CDR3 is TGTGCCAGCAGTCAACGGACAGGGGGGTACAATGAGCAGTTCTTC. Translated, it gives CASSQRTGGYNEQFF.

The table lists this clone with a few counts. The chain joins TRBV6-5 to TRBJ2-3; 9 nucleotides line up with TRBD2. The CDR3 totals 15 residues. Germline V gene sequence: CDR1 MNHEY, CDR2 SVGAGI. J was trimmed by 2 bases and V by 7 bases; bases with no gene match: 7. The CDR3 here is CASTRTSVYTDTQYF. In nucleotides, the CDR3 is TGTGCCAGCACGCGGACTAGCGTATACACAGATACGCAGTATTTT.

The chain has TRBV13 and TRBJ2-2; 7 bases are a match to TRBD2. Germline-derived CDR1 and CDR2 are PRHDT and FYEKMQ (reference sequence). The CDR3 totals 15 residues. V shed 4 bases, J shed 4 bases, and the junction held 6 bases outside the gene matches. The DNA of the CDR3 is TGTGCCAGCAGCTCTTGGGGGGAGGGCACCGGGGAGCTGTTTTTT. This translates into CASSSWGEGTGELFF.

This clone was recorded only once. The CDR3 sequence is CASSLWAGAPGANVLTF. CDR3 bases: TGTGCCAGCAGTTTATGGGCTGGGGCGCCTGGGGCCAACGTCCTGACTTTC. The chain uses TRBV27 and TRBJ2-6, with D perhaps matching TRBD1 (5 bases). The CDR3 sequence is 17 residues long. Per germline, CDR1 MNHEY and CDR2 SMNVEV (reference sequence). V was clipped by 1 base and J by 2 bases, with 12 bases between them. The full variable domain, with the rest looked up from reference TRBV27 and TRBJ2-6, is EAQVTQNPRYLITVTGKKLTVTCSQNMNHEYMSWYRQDPGLGLRQIYYSMNVEVTDKGDVPEGYKVSRKEKRNFPLILESPSPNQTSLYFCASSLWAGAPGANVLTFGAGSRLTVL.

The chain employs TRBV7-9 and TRBJ2-5, with 10 bases that match TRBD2. CDR3 length equals 18 residues. V dropped 5 bases and J dropped 0; count of bases not matched to a gene: 12. In germline, CDR1 is SEHNR, CDR2 FQNEAQ (reference sequence). The CDR3 reads CASSPASPTSGHQETQYF. Written as DNA, the CDR3 is TGTGCCAGCAGCCCCGCCTCCCCGACTAGCGGGCACCAAGAGACCCAGTACTTC.

V usage is TRBV28 and J usage is TRBJ2-3; the match to TRBD2 covers 10 bases. Trimming removed 2 bases from V and 5 bases from J; junction bases left unmatched: 4. From germline, CDR1 is MDHEN and CDR2 SYDVKM. The CDR3 spans 15 residues. CDR3 protein: CASSLGAGGLDTQYF. The DNA of the CDR3 is TGTGCCAGCAGTTTAGGAGCGGGAGGGCTAGATACGCAGTATTTT.

The V call is TRBV7-3, the J call TRBJ2-1; TRBD2 matches 10 bases. Unmatched junction bases numbered 4, after V lost 5 bases and J lost 3 bases. This CDR3 is built from 15 residues. Germline CDR1 SGHTA, CDR2 FQGTGA. CDR3 nucleotides: TGTGCCAGCAGCCGTCTAGCGGGAGTCTACAATGAGCAGTTCTTC. It yields the protein CASSRLAGVYNEQFF. Combining the CDR3 with reference TRBV7-3 and TRBJ2-1 gives the whole variable domain GAGVSQTPSNKVTEKGKYVELRCDPISGHTALYWYRQSLGQGPEFLIYFQGTGAADDSGLPNDRFFAVRPEGSVSTLKIQRTERGDSAVYLCASSRLAGVYNEQFFGPGTRLTVL.

The rearrangement joins TRBV5-1 to TRBJ2-3; the match to TRBD2 covers 8 bases. V shed 2 bases and J 5 bases; nucleotides not matched to a gene: 10. Germline V gives CDR1 SGHRS, CDR2 YFSETQ. This CDR3 is 16 amino acids long. Here the CDR3 DNA reads TGCGCCAGCAGCTTTCTGCGGCGGGAGGTAGTAGATACGCAGTATTTT. It translates to CASSFLRREVVDTQYF.

This clone has just one count. CDR3 nucleotides: TGTGCCAGCAGCTTTATGGGGACTAGCGGCTACAATGAGCAGTTCTTC. It encodes CASSFMGTSGYNEQFF. The V and J genes are TRBV7-3 and TRBJ2-1, with 11 bases that match TRBD2. The CDR3 is 16 amino acids. V lost 3 bases to trimming and J lost 3 bases; unmatched junction nucleotides: 4. CDR1 is SGHTA and CDR2 is FQGTGA in the germline V gene.

This sequence joins TRBV9 and TRBJ1-2; D remains unclear. Germline values: CDR1 SGDLS, CDR2 YYNGEE. V was shortened by 0 bases and J by 8 bases, with 14 bases between the two germline ends. The CDR3 spans 14 residues. CDR3 DNA sequence: TGTGCCAGCAGCGTAGGGGAGGGTTTAGAGGGCTACACCTTC. Protein sequence: CASSVGEGLEGYTF.

This chain joins TRBV9 and TRBJ1-1; 12 nucleotides match TRBD1. This CDR3 has 14 amino acids. Germline CDR1 reads SGDLS; CDR2 reads YYNGEE. With 7 bases clipped from V and 5 bases from J, the junction kept 6 bases outside the gene matches. CDR3 nucleotide sequence: TGTGCCAGCGGGACAGGGGGCGCGGGGACTGAAGCTTTCTTT. Amino acid sequence: CASGTGGAGTEAFF.

The J gene is TRBJ2-3, the V gene TRBV5-4, with a tentative D call TRBD2 (7 bases). V was shortened by 3 bases and J by 0 bases, with 14 bases between the two germline ends. CDR1 and CDR2 (germline): SGHNT, YYREEE (reference sequence). This CDR3 has 16 residues. The CDR3 coding sequence is TGTGCCAGCAGCTCTAAAGCGGGACAAAGCACAGATACGCAGTATTTT. It codes for CASSSKAGQSTDTQYF. Full variable domain (outside the CDR3, taken from reference TRBV5-4 and TRBJ2-3): ETGVTQSPTHLIKTRGQQVTLRCSSQSGHNTVSWYQQALGQGPQFIFQYYREEENGRGNFPPRFSGLQFPNYSSELNVNALELDDSALYLCASSSKAGQSTDTQYFGPGTRLTVL.

V gene TRBV15 combines with J gene TRBJ2-7; 7 bases are shared with TRBD2. The germline V gene encodes CDR1 LNHNV and CDR2 YYDKDF (reference sequence). The CDR3 is made up of 15 amino acids. Losses at the gene ends were 6 bases for V and 3 bases for J; bases not matched to a gene: 11. The CDR3 DNA reads TGTGCCACCAGTACCTTAGGGCGGGAGAGCTACGAGCAGTACTTC. Its protein is CATSTLGRESYEQYF.

The gene calls are TRBV24-1 and TRBJ2-3; TRBD2 agrees at 7 bases. The CDR3 sequence is 15 residues long. After removal of 5 bases from V and 1 base from J, the junction contained 5 bases not matched to a gene. Germline CDR1 KGHDR, CDR2 SFDVKD. DNA of the CDR3: TGTGCCACCAGTGTAGGGGCGGGAGGCACAGATACGCAGTATTTT. Translation gives CATSVGAGGTDTQYF.

The rearrangement links TRBV18 to TRBJ1-1, with D perhaps matching TRBD1 (6 bases). The CDR3 loop spans 13 amino acids. The V gene lost 2 bases and the J gene lost 8 bases, with 12 bases spanning the gap. Germline V gene data show CDR1 as KGHSH and CDR2 as LQKENI. CDR3 residues: CASSPKLQGEAFF. The CDR3 region has the DNA TGTGCCAGCTCACCAAAATTACAGGGCGAAGCTTTCTTT.